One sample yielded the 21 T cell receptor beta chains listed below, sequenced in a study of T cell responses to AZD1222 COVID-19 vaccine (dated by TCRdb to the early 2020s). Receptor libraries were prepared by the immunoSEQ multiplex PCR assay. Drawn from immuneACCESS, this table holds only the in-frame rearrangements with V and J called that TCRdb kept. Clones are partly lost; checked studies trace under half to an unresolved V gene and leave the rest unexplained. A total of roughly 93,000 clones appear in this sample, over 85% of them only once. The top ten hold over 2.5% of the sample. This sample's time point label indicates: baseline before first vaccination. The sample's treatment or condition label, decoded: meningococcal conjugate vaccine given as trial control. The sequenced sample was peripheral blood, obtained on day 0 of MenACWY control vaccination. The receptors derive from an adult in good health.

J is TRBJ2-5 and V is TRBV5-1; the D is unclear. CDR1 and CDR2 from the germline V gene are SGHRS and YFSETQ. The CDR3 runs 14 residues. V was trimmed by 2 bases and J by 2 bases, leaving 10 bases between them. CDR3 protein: CASSFPQLQETQYF. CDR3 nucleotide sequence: TGCGCCAGCAGCTTCCCGCAGTTACAAGAGACCCAGTACTTC.

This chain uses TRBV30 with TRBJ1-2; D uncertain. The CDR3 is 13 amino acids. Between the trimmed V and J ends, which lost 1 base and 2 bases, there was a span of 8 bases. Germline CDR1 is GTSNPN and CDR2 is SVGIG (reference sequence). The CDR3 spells CAWSGNNNYGYTF. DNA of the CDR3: TGTGCCTGGAGTGGGAACAACAACTATGGCTACACCTTC.

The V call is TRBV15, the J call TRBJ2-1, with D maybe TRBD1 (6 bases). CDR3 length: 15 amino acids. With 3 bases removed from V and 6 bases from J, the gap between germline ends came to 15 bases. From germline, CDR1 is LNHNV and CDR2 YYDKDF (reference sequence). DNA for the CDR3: TGTGCCACCAGCAGTCACAGGGAGACCGTCAATGAGCAGTTCTTC. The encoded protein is CATSSHRETVNEQFF. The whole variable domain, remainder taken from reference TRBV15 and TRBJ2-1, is DAMVIQNPRYQVTQFGKPVTLSCSQTLNHNVMYWYQQKSSQAPKLLFHYYDKDFNNEADTPDNFQSRRPNTSFCFLDIRSPGLGDTAMYLCATSSHRETVNEQFFGPGTRLTVL.

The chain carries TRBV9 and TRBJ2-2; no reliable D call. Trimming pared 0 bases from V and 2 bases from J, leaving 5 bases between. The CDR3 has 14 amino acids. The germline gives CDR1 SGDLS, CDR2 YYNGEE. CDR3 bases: TGTGCCAGCAGCGTAGGCATTAACACCGGGGAGCTGTTTTTT. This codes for CASSVGINTGELFF.

The CDR3 region has the DNA TGTGCCAGCAGCCAAGATCCGGCTAGCGGGGGGGGAAACTCTTACGAGCAGTACTTC. This gives the protein CASSQDPASGGGNSYEQYF. The chain employs TRBV4-2 and TRBJ2-7; 12 bases are a match to TRBD2. The ends lost 0 bases at V and 4 bases at J; junction bases unmatched: 13. Germline V lookup: CDR1 LGHNA, CDR2 YNFKEQ. CDR3 length equals 19 residues.

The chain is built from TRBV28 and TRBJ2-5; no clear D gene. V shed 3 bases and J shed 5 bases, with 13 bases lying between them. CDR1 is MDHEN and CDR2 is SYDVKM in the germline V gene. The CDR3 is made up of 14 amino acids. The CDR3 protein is CASSFPSASETQYF. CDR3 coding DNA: TGTGCCAGCAGTTTCCCTTCGGCCAGTGAGACCCAGTACTTC.

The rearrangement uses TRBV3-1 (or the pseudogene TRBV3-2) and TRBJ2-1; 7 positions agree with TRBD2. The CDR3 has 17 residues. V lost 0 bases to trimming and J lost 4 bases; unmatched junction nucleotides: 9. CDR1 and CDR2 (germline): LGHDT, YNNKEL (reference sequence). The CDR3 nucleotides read TGTGCCAGCAGCCAAGATGGGCTAGCGGCGGGATACAATGAGCAGTTCTTC. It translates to CASSQDGLAAGYNEQFF.

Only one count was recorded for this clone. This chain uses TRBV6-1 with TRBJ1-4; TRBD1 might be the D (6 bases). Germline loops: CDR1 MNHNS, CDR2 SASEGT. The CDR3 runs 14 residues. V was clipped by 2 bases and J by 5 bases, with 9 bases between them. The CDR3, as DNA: TGTGCCAGCAGTGAAAGGGGGAGGAATGAAAAACTGTTTTTT. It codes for CASSERGRNEKLFF.

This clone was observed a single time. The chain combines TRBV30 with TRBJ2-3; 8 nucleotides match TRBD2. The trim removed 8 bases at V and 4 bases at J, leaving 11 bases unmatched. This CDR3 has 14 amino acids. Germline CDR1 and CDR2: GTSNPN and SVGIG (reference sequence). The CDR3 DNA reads TGTGCCCTCGGGGGGGCCGGTTTTGCAGATACGCAGTATTTT. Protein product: CALGGAGFADTQYF.

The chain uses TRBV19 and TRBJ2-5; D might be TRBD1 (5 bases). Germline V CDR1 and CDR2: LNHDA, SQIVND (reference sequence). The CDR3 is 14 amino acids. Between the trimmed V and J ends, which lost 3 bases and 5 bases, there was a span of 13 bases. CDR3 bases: TGTGCCAGTAGTATCAGACAGCTGGGGGAGACCCAGTACTTC. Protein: CASSIRQLGETQYF. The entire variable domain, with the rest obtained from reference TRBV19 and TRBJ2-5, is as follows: DGGITQSPKYLFRKEGQNVTLSCEQNLNHDAMYWYRQDPGQGLRLIYYSQIVNDFQKGDIAEGYSVSREKKESFPLTVTSAQKNPTAFYLCASSIRQLGETQYFGPGTRLLVL.

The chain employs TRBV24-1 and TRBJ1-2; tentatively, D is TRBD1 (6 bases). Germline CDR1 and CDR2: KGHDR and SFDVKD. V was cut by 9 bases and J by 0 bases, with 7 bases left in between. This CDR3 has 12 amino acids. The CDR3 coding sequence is TGTGCCACCTGGGGGCCTAACTATGGCTACACCTTC. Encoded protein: CATWGPNYGYTF.

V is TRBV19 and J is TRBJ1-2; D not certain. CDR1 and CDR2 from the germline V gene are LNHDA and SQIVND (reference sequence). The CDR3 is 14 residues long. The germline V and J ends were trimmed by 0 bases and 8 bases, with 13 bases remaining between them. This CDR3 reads CASSIDPVTGGYTF. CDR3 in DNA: TGTGCCAGTAGTATAGATCCGGTAACGGGAGGCTACACCTTC.

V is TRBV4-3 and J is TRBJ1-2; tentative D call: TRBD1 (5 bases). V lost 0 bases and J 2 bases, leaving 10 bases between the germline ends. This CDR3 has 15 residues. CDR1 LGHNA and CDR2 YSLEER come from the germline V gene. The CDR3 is CASSQEEGDNYGYTF. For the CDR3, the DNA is TGCGCCAGCAGCCAAGAGGAAGGGGACAACTATGGCTACACCTTC.

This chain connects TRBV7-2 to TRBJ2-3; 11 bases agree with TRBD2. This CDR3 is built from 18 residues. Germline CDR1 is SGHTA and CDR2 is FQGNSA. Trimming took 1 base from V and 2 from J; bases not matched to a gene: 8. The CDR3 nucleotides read TGTGCCAGCAGCTTAGTTCCTAGCGGGGGGCTAAACACAGATACGCAGTATTTT. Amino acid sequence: CASSLVPSGGLNTDTQYF. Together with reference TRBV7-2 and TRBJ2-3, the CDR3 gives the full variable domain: GAGVSQSPSNKVTEKGKDVELRCDPISGHTALYWYRQSLGQGLEFLIYFQGNSAPDKSGLPSDRFSAERTGGSVSTLTIQRTQQEDSAVYLCASSLVPSGGLNTDTQYFGPGTRLTVL.

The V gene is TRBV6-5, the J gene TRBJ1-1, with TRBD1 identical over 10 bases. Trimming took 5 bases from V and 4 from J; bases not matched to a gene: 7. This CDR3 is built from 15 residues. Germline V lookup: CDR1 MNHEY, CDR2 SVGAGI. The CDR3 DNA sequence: TGTGCCAGCAGTATCAGACAGGGGGCGGTCACTGAAGCTTTCTTT. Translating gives CASSIRQGAVTEAFF.

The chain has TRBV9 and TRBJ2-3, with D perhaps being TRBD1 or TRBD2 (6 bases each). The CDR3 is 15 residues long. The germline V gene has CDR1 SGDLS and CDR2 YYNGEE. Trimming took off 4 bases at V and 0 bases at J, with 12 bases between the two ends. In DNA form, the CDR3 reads TGTGCCAGCAGCCCCCGGGGGCCTAGCACAGATACGCAGTATTTT. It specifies CASSPRGPSTDTQYF.

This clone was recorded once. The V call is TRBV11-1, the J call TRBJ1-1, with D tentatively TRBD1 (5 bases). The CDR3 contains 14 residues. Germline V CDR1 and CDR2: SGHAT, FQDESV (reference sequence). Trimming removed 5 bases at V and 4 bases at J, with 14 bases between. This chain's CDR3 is CASSKAARATEAFF. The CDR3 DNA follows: TGTGCCAGCAGCAAAGCGGCCAGGGCCACTGAAGCTTTCTTT.

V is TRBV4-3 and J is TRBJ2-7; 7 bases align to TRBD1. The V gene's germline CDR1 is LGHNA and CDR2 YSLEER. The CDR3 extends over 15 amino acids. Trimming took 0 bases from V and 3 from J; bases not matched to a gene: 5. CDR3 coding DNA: TGCGCCAGCAGCCAAGATCCGGGACAGCACTACGAGCAGTACTTC. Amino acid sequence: CASSQDPGQHYEQYF.

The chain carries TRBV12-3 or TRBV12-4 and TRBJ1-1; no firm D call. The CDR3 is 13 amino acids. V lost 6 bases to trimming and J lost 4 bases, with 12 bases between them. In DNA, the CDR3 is TGTGCCAGCAGCAACCTCGCGGGCACTGAAGCTTTCTTT. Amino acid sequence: CASSNLAGTEAFF.

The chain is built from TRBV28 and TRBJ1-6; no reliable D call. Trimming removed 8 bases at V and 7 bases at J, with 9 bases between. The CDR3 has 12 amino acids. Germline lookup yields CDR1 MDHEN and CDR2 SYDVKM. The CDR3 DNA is TGTGCCAGCGGCGTGGGCAATTCACCCCTCCACTTT. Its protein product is CASGVGNSPLHF. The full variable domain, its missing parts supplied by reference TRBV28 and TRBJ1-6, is DVKVTQSSRYLVKRTGEKVFLECVQDMDHENMFWYRQDPGLGLRLIYFSYDVKMKEKGDIPEGYSVSREKKERFSLILESASTNQTSMYLCASGVGNSPLHFGNGTRLTVT.

Written as DNA, the CDR3 is TGTGCCAGCTCACCACCCGCTAGCGGAGTTAATGAGCAGTTCTTC. Amino acid sequence: CASSPPASGVNEQFF. The rearrangement uses TRBV18 and TRBJ2-1, with 7 bases that match TRBD2. The J segment lost 7 bases and the V segment lost 0 bases, leaving 6 bases of the junction unmatched. Germline V lookup: CDR1 KGHSH, CDR2 LQKENI. This CDR3 contains 15 residues.